This T cell receptor beta chain was sequenced in a study of blood T cell dynamics during melanoma immunotherapy. General study findings and limits: Whether repertoire-driving clones were melanoma-specific could not be determined.

The length of the CDR3 is 15 residues. Trimming removed 6 bases from V and 6 bases from J; junction bases left unmatched: 9. Germline V gene sequence: CDR1 MNHNY, CDR2 SVGAGI (reference sequence). Time point denoted: week 3, after first cycle of checkpoint inhibitor. As regards this clone: Its antigen is not known.

Clones were sequenced by immunoSEQ multiplex PCR, and TCRdb holds only the in-frame ones, with some missing. The table has about 6,300 clones, over 75% seen once. Sequencing used blood, obtained from a patient treated with checkpoint blockade. This sequence joins TRBV6-6 and TRBJ1-5; 9 positions agree with TRBD1. This clonotype was obtained from a human donor with melanoma. DNA of the CDR3: TGTGCCAGCAGCCCTTATACAGGGGGCGTTCAGCCCCAGCATTTT. Translation gives CASSPYTGGVQPQHF.